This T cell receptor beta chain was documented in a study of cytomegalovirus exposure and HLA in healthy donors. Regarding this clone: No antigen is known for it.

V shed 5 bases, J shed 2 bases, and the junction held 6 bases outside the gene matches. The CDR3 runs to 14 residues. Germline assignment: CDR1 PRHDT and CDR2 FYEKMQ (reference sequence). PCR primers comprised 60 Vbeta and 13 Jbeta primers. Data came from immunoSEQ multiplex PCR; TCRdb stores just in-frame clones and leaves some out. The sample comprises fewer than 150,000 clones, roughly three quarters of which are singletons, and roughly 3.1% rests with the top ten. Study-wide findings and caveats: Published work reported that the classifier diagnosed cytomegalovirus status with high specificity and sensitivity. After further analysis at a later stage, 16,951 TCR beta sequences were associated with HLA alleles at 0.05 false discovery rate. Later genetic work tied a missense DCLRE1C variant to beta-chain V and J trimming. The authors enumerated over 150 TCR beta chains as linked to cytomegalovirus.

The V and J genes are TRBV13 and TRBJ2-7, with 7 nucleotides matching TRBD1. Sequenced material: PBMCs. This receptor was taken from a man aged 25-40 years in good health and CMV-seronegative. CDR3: CASSPPDRAYEQYF. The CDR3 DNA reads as TGTGCCAGCAGCCCCCCCGACAGGGCCTACGAGCAGTACTTC. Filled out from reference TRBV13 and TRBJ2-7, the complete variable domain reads AAGVIQSPRHLIKEKRETATLKCYPIPRHDTVYWYQQGPGQDPQFLISFYEKMQSDKGSIPDRFSAQQFSDYHSELNMSSLELGDSALYFCASSPPDRAYEQYFGPGTRLTVT.